This T cell receptor beta chain was sequenced for a study of cytomegalovirus exposure and HLA in healthy donors. Study outcomes and limitations: For cytomegalovirus status, the classifier reportedly gave diagnoses with high specificity and sensitivity. Whilst most TCR sequences proved rare, a subset of public TCRs occurred across many donors.

Concerning this clone itself: The target antigen is unknown. The junction departs from germline at one end; a sequencing error may be responsible.

The data were produced by immunoSEQ multiplex PCR, yet TCRdb's version contains in-frame clones alone and is incomplete. Of 140,000 to 150,000 clones detected, approximately 90% appear once; the ten largest clones hold 4.5%. Material: PBMCs. The TCR comes from a young man in good health and CMV-seropositive.

The CDR3 reads CSVGTSGYDEQFF. CDR3 coding DNA: TGCAGCGTTGGAACTAGCGGCTACGATGAGCAGTTCTTC. This rearrangement joins TRBV29-1 to TRBJ2-1; 8 nucleotides align to TRBD2. Germline assignment: CDR1 SQVTM and CDR2 ANQGSEA. The CDR3 length is 13 residues.